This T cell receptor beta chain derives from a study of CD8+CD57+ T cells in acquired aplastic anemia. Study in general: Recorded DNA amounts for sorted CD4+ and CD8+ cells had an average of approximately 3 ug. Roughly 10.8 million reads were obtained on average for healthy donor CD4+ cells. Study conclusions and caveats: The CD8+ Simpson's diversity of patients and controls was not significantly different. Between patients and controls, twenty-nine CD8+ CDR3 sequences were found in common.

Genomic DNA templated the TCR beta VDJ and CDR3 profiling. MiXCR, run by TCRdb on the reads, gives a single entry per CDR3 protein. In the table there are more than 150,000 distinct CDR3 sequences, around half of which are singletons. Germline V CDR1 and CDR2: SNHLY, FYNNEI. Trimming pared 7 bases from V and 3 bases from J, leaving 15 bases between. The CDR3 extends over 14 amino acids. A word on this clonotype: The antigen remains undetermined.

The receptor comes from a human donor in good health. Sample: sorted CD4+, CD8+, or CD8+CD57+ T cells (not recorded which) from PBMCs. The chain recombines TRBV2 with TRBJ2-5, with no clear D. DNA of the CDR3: TGTGCCAGCACTGAGCATAAAAGTAAAGAGACCCAGTACTTC. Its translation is CASTEHKSKETQYF.